The rows below give T cell receptor beta chains drawn from one sample of a study of OX40 agonist ivuxolimab in advanced cancers. The table came from immunoSEQ multiplex PCR; TCRdb's copy has only in-frame clones and leaves some out. Of around 68,000 clones listed, 85% to 95% are singletons. Source: CD4+ or CD8+ T cells sorted from blood, taken in a trial of the OX40 agonist ivuxolimab. The receptors were sampled from an adult with an advanced solid tumor such as melanoma, head and neck, liver or kidney cancer. CDR3s include the opening cysteine and the closing phenylalanine or tryptophan. Each record gives: V gene, D gene, J gene, clone size, CDR3 DNA, CDR3 protein. The D gene is left open where the match is weak. Clone size, where shown, is once, few, many, or a class for clones that have expanded.

TRBV19	NA	TRBJ2-5	NA	TGTGCCAGTAGTATATCGTCAAGCCAAGAGACCCAGTACTTC	CASSISSSQETQYF
TRBV6-1	TRBD2	TRBJ2-2	NA	TGTGCCAGCACCCCCCTAGCGGCTATGGCCGGGGAGCTGTTTTTT	CASTPLAAMAGELFF
TRBV27	TRBD1	TRBJ1-2	NA	TGTGCCAGCAGTTCCTTACAGGGGAAGGGCAAGTATGGCTACACCTTC	CASSSLQGKGKYGYTF
TRBV5-5	NA	TRBJ1-4	NA	TGTGCCAGCAGCTTGGGAATGGGAGGGTCGGCTGAAAAACTGTTTTTT	CASSLGMGGSAEKLFF
TRBV6-5	NA	TRBJ2-2	NA	TGTGCCACGGAGGGCACAAACACCGGGGAGCTGTTTTTT	CATEGTNTGELFF
TRBV5-1	NA	TRBJ2-2	NA	TGCGCCAGCAGCTCCACAGGGTCAAAGGGGATTACCGGGGAGCTGTTTTTT	CASSSTGSKGITGELFF
TRBV6-9	NA	TRBJ2-6	NA	TGTGCCACTCTGACCAACGTCCTGACTTTC	CATLTNVLTF
TRBV7-9	NA	TRBJ2-5	NA	TGTGCCAGCAGCCCTACGACGGTTCAAGAGACCCAGTACTTC	CASSPTTVQETQYF
TRBV5-8	TRBD1	TRBJ2-1	NA	TGTGCCAGCAGCTTGGCGTGGACAGGGAACGATGAGCAGTTCTTC	CASSLAWTGNDEQFF
TRBV7-3	NA	TRBJ2-5	NA	TGTGCCAGCAGCCCACGTGGGCGAGGGGGAGTTGGTGGAGAGACCCAGTACTTC	CASSPRGRGGVGGETQYF
TRBV30	TRBD2	TRBJ2-3	NA	TGTGCCTGGAGTATGGGACTAGCGGATCTCACAGATACGCAGTATTTT	CAWSMGLADLTDTQYF
TRBV5-1	NA	TRBJ2-1	NA	TGCGCCAGCAGCACACAGCAGGCCTCCTACAATGAGCAGTTCTTC	CASSTQQASYNEQFF
TRBV6-1	NA	TRBJ1-3	NA	TGTGCCAGCAGTGACGCCTGGCAGAGACCAGATTTT	CASSDAWQRPDF
TRBV30	NA	TRBJ1-5	NA	TGTGCCTGGAGCGGCGGCGAGAATAGCAATCAGCCCCAGCATTTT	CAWSGGENSNQPQHF
TRBV18	NA	TRBJ2-7	NA	TGTGCCAGCTCGCCGAAGGGCGACGAGCAGTACTTC	CASSPKGDEQYF
TRBV7-9	NA	TRBJ2-1	NA	TGTGCCAGCAGCGTGCGCACGGCCTATGAGCAGTTCTTC	CASSVRTAYEQFF
TRBV5-4	NA	TRBJ2-7	NA	TGTGCCAGCAGCTCCGACGGTGTCTACGAGCAGTACTTC	CASSSDGVYEQYF
TRBV19	NA	TRBJ2-6	NA	TGTGCCAGTAGTAAATGGGGTGCAGGGGATATTCTCTCACCCTCTCTGGGGGCCAACGTCCTGACTTTC	CASSKWGAGDILSPSLGANVLTF
TRBV5-8	TRBD1	TRBJ1-5	once	TGTGCCAGCAGCCCTCTTCCCAACAGGGGGTGGAACAATCAGCCCCAGCATTTT	CASSPLPNRGWNNQPQHF
TRBV5-1	NA	TRBJ1-3	NA	TGCGCCAGCAGCTTGGCTTTTGGAAACACCATATATTTT	CASSLAFGNTIYF
TRBV30	NA	TRBJ2-5	NA	TGTGCCTGGAGGCGAAGGGGCGGCGGGCAAGAGACCCAGTACTTC	CAWRRRGGGQETQYF
TRBV11-3	NA	TRBJ1-6	NA	TGTGCCAGCAGCTTAGAACGCGATTCACCCCTCCACTTT	CASSLERDSPLHF